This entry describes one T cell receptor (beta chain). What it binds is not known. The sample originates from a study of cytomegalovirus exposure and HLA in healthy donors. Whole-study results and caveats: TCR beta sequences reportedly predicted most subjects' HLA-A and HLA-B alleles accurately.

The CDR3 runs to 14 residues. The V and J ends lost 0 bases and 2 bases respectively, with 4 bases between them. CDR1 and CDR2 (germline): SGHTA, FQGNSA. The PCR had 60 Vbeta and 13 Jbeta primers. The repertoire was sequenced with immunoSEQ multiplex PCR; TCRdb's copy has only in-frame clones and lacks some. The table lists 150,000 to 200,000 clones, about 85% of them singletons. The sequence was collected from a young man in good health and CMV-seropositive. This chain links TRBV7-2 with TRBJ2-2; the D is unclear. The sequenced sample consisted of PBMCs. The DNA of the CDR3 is TGTGCCAGCAGCTTAGCGGCCAACACCGGGGAGCTGTTTTTT. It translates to CASSLAANTGELFF.